The source of this T cell receptor beta chain is a study of radiotherapy plus CTLA-4 blockade in lung cancer. There are 15 residues in the CDR3. The V segment lost 1 base and the J segment 2 bases; nucleotides outside the gene matches: 4. Germline V lookup: CDR1 KGHSH, CDR2 LQKENI. Measured with immunoSEQ multiplex PCR; TCRdb has only the in-frame clones, and not every one. The sample contains around 90,000 clones, about four fifths of which appear only once. The chain recombines TRBV18 with TRBJ1-2; the match to TRBD1 covers 7 bases. Specimen: peripheral blood, collected from a patient treated with radiotherapy plus ipilimumab. The TCR originated in a human donor with non-small cell lung cancer who had stable disease on radiotherapy plus ipilimumab. CDR3 bases: TGTGCCAGCTCACCACAGGGGGCGGCGAACTATGGCTACACCTTC. This gives the protein CASSPQGAANYGYTF.